Following are 2 T cell receptor beta chains from one sample sequenced in a study of blood T cell repertoires in COVID-19. The protocol was immunoSEQ multiplex PCR, while the TCRdb copy is restricted to in-frame clones and leaves out a portion. Of about 180,000 clones listed, roughly nine tenths were seen once; the top ten hold approximately 2.1%. The sample comprised PBMCs or T cells enriched from blood (not recorded which). The receptors were sampled from a woman aged 40 to 50 with acute COVID-19.

Details on this clone: The junction departs from germline at one end; a sequencing error may be responsible. The gene calls are TRBV30 and TRBJ1-6, with D maybe TRBD1 (6 bases). This CDR3 region has 12 residues. CDR1 GTSNPN and CDR2 SVGIG come from the germline V gene (reference sequence). The CDR3 DNA reads as TGTGCCTGGAGTTCTACACAGGGCCCGCTAGGCTTT. This translates into CAWSSTQGPLGF.

The chain uses TRBV13 and TRBJ2-7, with 9 bases matching TRBD2. This CDR3 spans 16 amino acids. Trimming removed 0 bases from V and 5 bases from J; junction bases left unmatched: 8. Germline lookup yields CDR1 PRHDT and CDR2 FYEKMQ (reference sequence). The CDR3 loop reads CASSLGKGGRGNEQYF. CDR3 DNA: TGTGCCAGCAGCTTAGGCAAGGGCGGGAGGGGGAACGAGCAGTACTTC. Filled out from reference TRBV13 and TRBJ2-7, the complete variable domain reads AAGVIQSPRHLIKEKRETATLKCYPIPRHDTVYWYQQGPGQDPQFLISFYEKMQSDKGSIPDRFSAQQFSDYHSELNMSSLELGDSALYFCASSLGKGGRGNEQYFGPGTRLTVT.